Below are 12 T cell receptor beta chains sequenced from a single sample in a study of cytomegalovirus exposure and HLA in healthy donors. The PCR had 60 Vbeta and 13 Jbeta primers. Produced via immunoSEQ multiplex PCR; TCRdb's table is partial and in-frame only. The sample yields 150,000 to 200,000 clones, 65% to 85% seen once. The material sequenced was PBMCs. All receptors come from a man between 40 and 49 years old in good health and CMV-seropositive.

The CDR3 loop reads CASSGGGGGGNEQFF. CDR3 coding DNA: TGTGCCAGCAGCGGTGGGGGGGGCGGGGGCAATGAGCAGTTCTTC. The chain is built from TRBV9 and TRBJ2-1; a weak D match, TRBD2 (7 bases). Germline V gene lookup returns CDR1 SGDLS and CDR2 YYNGEE. The CDR3 is 15 amino acids. V gave up 3 bases and J gave up 6 bases, with 16 bases separating them.

The V and J genes are TRBV29-1 and TRBJ1-2; weak D call: TRBD1 (5 bases). V was cut by 1 base and J by 3 bases, with 15 bases left in between. The CDR3 length is 15 residues. Germline CDR1 is SQVTM and CDR2 is ANQGSEA. In DNA, the CDR3 is TGCAGCGTTGAAGTTCTGGAGGGGAGGTACTATGGCTACACCTTC. As protein: CSVEVLEGRYYGYTF. Full variable domain (rest looked up from reference TRBV29-1 and TRBJ1-2): SAVISQKPSRDICQRGTSLTIQCQVDSQVTMMFWYRQQPGQSLTLIATANQGSEATYESGFVIDKFPISRPNLTFSTLTVSNMSPEDSSIYLCSVEVLEGRYYGYTFGSGTRLTVV.

V gene TRBV7-3 combines with J gene TRBJ1-1, with TRBD1 as a possible D gene (5 bases). Germline V gene data show CDR1 as SGHTA and CDR2 as FQGTGA. This CDR3 region has 13 residues. Trimming took 4 bases from V and 1 from J, leaving 7 bases between them. Written as DNA, the CDR3 is TGTGCCAGCAGCTCCGACAGGAACACTGAAGCTTTCTTT. Its translation: CASSSDRNTEAFF.

This chain uses TRBV20-1 with TRBJ1-2, with D hard to call. The CDR3 is 11 residues long. Germline V gives CDR1 DFQATT, CDR2 SNEGSKA (reference sequence). V gave up 3 bases and J gave up 8 bases, with 10 bases separating them. This chain's CDR3 is CSASDSGGYTF. CDR3 DNA sequence: TGCAGTGCTAGTGATTCGGGGGGCTACACCTTC.

The gene calls are TRBV7-2 and TRBJ2-5, with 11 bases matching TRBD1. Germline values: CDR1 SGHTA, CDR2 FQGNSA. Unmatched junction bases numbered 4, after V lost 2 bases and J lost 5 bases. CDR3 size: 15 residues. The CDR3 spells CASSLWGQGGETQYF. CDR3 sequence (DNA): TGTGCCAGCAGCTTATGGGGACAGGGGGGGGAGACCCAGTACTTC. Variable domain in full (rest from reference TRBV7-2 and TRBJ2-5): GAGVSQSPSNKVTEKGKDVELRCDPISGHTALYWYRQSLGQGLEFLIYFQGNSAPDKSGLPSDRFSAERTGGSVSTLTIQRTQQEDSAVYLCASSLWGQGGETQYFGPGTRLLVL.

This chain connects TRBV4-2 to TRBJ1-4; D might be TRBD1 (5 bases). The ends were cut back, 0 bases at V and 6 bases at J, with 11 bases in the middle. The CDR3 is 15 residues long. CDR1 and CDR2 from the germline V gene are LGHNA and YNFKEQ. The CDR3 reads CASSQDGTGDEKLFF. Here the CDR3 DNA reads TGTGCCAGCAGCCAAGATGGGACTGGGGATGAAAAACTGTTTTTT.

The rearrangement uses TRBV7-9 and TRBJ2-5; 7 positions agree with TRBD1. The CDR3 runs 14 residues. CDR1 and CDR2 from the germline V gene are SEHNR and FQNEAQ (reference sequence). With 1 base clipped from V and 1 base from J, the junction kept 0 bases outside the gene matches. The CDR3 region has the DNA TGTGCCAGCAGCTTAGGGGACAGCCAAGAGACCCAGTACTTC. Amino acids: CASSLGDSQETQYF.

The rearrangement joins TRBV10-2 to TRBJ1-1; possibly TRBD1 for D (5 bases). Germline CDR1 WSHSY, CDR2 SAAADI. V dropped 2 bases and J dropped 1 base, with 8 bases sitting between them. The CDR3 is 14 amino acids. The CDR3: CASSESRENTEAFF. DNA for the CDR3: TGCGCCAGCAGTGAGAGCAGGGAGAACACTGAAGCTTTCTTT.

V and J are TRBV10-3 and TRBJ2-3; 8 nucleotides line up with TRBD2. CDR3 size: 14 residues. V gave up 7 bases and J gave up 1 base; unmatched junction bases: 4. Germline V gives CDR1 ENHRY, CDR2 SYGVKD. The CDR3 loop is CAITSGGGTDTQYF. The CDR3 region has the DNA TGTGCCATCACCTCGGGGGGGGGCACAGATACGCAGTATTTT.

In DNA form, the CDR3 reads TGTGCCAGCAGTTCCCCCAGACAGGATCAGCCCCAGCATTTT. Amino acids: CASSSPRQDQPQHF. The chain combines TRBV6-5 with TRBJ1-5; tentative D call: TRBD1 (6 bases). The V end was cut by 4 bases, the J end by 5 bases, with 12 bases between. This CDR3 comprises 14 residues. Germline CDR1 is MNHEY and CDR2 is SVGAGI.

The chain has TRBV4-2 and TRBJ2-5; 10 nucleotides align to TRBD2. CDR3 size: 18 residues. The ends lost 1 base at V and 3 bases at J; junction bases unmatched: 11. Germline values: CDR1 LGHNA, CDR2 YNFKEQ. The CDR3, as DNA: TGTGCCAGCAGCCAAGGGGGAAGTTCTAGCGGGGGTAAAGAGACCCAGTACTTC. Its protein product is CASSQGGSSSGGKETQYF.

V is TRBV9 and J is TRBJ2-1; TRBD2 matches at 9 bases. The CDR3 has 14 amino acids. Per the germline V gene, CDR1 is SGDLS and CDR2 is YYNGEE. V was clipped by 0 bases and J by 10 bases; unmatched bases: 5. For the CDR3, the DNA is TGTGCCAGCAGCGTAGATCTAGCGGGGCCCGAGCAGTTCTTC. Amino acids: CASSVDLAGPEQFF.